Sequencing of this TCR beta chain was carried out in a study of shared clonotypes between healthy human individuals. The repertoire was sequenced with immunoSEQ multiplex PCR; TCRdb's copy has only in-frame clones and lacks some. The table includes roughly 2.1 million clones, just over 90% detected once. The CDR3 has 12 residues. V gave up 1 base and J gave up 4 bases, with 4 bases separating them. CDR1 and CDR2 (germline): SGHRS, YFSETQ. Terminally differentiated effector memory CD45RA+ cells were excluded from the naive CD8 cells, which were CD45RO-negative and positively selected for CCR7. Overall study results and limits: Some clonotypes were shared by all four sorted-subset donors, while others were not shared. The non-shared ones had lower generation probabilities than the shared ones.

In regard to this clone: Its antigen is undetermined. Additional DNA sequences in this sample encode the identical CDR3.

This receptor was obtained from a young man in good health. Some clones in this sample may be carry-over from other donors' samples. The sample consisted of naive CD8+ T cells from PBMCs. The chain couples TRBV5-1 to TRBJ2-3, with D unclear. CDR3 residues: CASSLFSDTQYF. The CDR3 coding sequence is TGCGCCAGCAGCTTGTTTTCAGATACGCAGTATTTT.